Following are 2 T cell receptor beta chains from one sample sequenced in a study of T cell repertoires in cytomegalovirus infection. TCRdb re-called the reads with MiXCR, one entry per CDR3 protein. The sample yields a few hundred thousand distinct CDR3 sequences, just under 40% seen once. Their antigen targets remain unknown. The source material was cultured PBMCs, sampled from culture after CMV antigen stimulation. These receptors all stem from a human donor in good health (CMV status not recorded). Some clones in this sample may be carry-over from other donors' samples.

The chain couples TRBV28 to TRBJ2-1; 8 bases are a match to TRBD1. CDR1 MDHEN and CDR2 SYDVKM come from the germline V gene. CDR3 length: 14 amino acids. Trimming took 10 bases from V and 10 from J; bases not matched to a gene: 15. The CDR3 sequence is CAISQGGQDQEQFF. CDR3 in DNA: TGTGCCATCTCCCAGGGGGGACAGGATCAGGAGCAGTTCTTC.

This clonotype was seen more than once but under ten times. The rearrangement uses TRBV20-1 and TRBJ2-3, with a tentative D call TRBD2 (7 bases). The length of the CDR3 is 14 residues. Per germline, CDR1 DFQATT and CDR2 SNEGSKA (reference sequence). Trimming cost V 6 bases and J 0 bases, with 13 bases left between them. In DNA, the CDR3 is TGCAGTGCGGGGGGGCCATCGAGCACAGATACGCAGTATTTT. Protein product: CSAGGPSSTDTQYF.